The sequence of this T cell receptor beta chain was determined in a study of blood T cell repertoires in COVID-19 (dated by TCRdb to 2020 to 2022). Background on the whole study: The collaborator samples originated in the United States, Italy and Spain and spanned the acute and convalescent phases of COVID-19. The material from the prospective study consisted of cDNA or gDNA derived from T cells, B-cell-depleted T cells, or PBMCs. Subjects who had been exposed to COVID-19, were actively infected with it, or had recovered from it provided the deeply sampled blood TCRbeta repertoires that made up the dataset. The repertoires were released in a freely available public database intended as a resource for research on the immune response to SARS-CoV-2. The samples were drawn from two sources: the first 160 participants of the ongoing ImmuneRACE study, and about 1,300 subjects contributed by 6 global collaborators. Sample metadata almost always included a de-identified subject ID, COVID-19 status, age in years and sex. Where available, HLA class I and class II types were taken from metadata supplied by the sample provider and were not determined by assay-based typing.

Worth noting for this clone: Its antigen is still unknown. Qualities for individual bases were not recorded, and no much larger clone is one base off.

From a lookup of the germline V gene, CDR1 and CDR2 are SGHNT and YENEEA. Ends trimmed: V by 4 bases, J by 3 bases; bases unmatched to a gene: 2. The CDR3 covers 16 residues, taking in both the cysteine and the phenylalanine. Solely the CDR3 DNA is kept, with 48 bases framed from the first base. Each collaborating institution followed its own protocols to collect whole blood in K2EDTA tubes. Collaborator samples were shipped for TCRbeta analysis as frozen whole blood, isolated PBMCs, or DNA extracted from either sample type. Broad study findings and their caveats: Clinical and demographic metadata were provided uncurated, with the amount varying by source and participant.

The immunoSEQ Assay, a bias-controlled multiplex PCR, was used to amplify TCRbeta CDR3 regions from genomic DNA. The published analysis was carried out like this. Within the assay, amplification of reference gene primers was used to estimate how many nucleated cells each sample contained. To quantify the absolute abundance of each unique TCRbeta CDR3 rearrangement, sequence reads were collapsed and filtered. Productive Simpson clonality was computed per sample as the square root of Simpson's diversity index over productive rearrangements. Not all clones reach the TCRdb copy of this immuneACCESS table, which keeps in-frame sequences only. Checked studies attribute under half of the gap to unresolved V genes and leave the rest unexplained. The V and J calls and clone size come from that table; D and trimming were worked out from the DNA. The sample data list fewer than 70,000 clones, and around nine tenths of these were observed just once. Of the sample, roughly 8.4% is held by the ten largest clones.

Sample: peripheral blood. The clonotype originates from a woman aged 65 to 85 with active COVID-19. This chain joins TRBV11-3 to TRBJ2-5; TRBD2 matches 16 bases in the middle. The nucleotide sequence reads as follows: TGTGCCAGCAGCTCGGGACTAGCGGGAGGGGAAGAGACCCAGTACTTC. It specifies CASSSGLAGGEETQYF.